The T cell receptor (beta chain) under discussion was sequenced for a study of shared clonotypes between healthy human individuals. Study-wide background: Donors, aged 18 to 49, were a couple of women and a few men.

Clones were sequenced by immunoSEQ multiplex PCR, and TCRdb holds only the in-frame ones, with some missing. The sample yields a few million clones, nearly 97% seen once. Study outcomes and limitations: Naive subsets generally exceeded memory subsets in estimated richness.

In regard to this clone: Antigen unknown.

Sequenced material: naive CD4+ T cells sorted from blood. Regarding subset: CD45RA+ positively selected. The origin of this receptor is a man aged 18 to 35 in good health.

The CDR3 region is CASSLASISNYGYTF. The CDR3 DNA is TGCGCCAGCAGCTTGGCCAGTATTTCTAACTATGGCTACACCTTC. V usage is TRBV5-1 and J usage is TRBJ1-2; D gene ambiguous. CDR3 length: 15 residues. From germline, CDR1 is SGHRS and CDR2 YFSETQ. Trimming removed 0 bases from V and 0 bases from J, with 9 bases in between.